The rows below give T cell receptor beta chains drawn from one sample of a study of blood T cell repertoires in COVID-19. Profiling relied on immunoSEQ multiplex PCR, and the TCRdb table lists in-frame clones only, not all of them. The sample includes about 440,000 clones, about 87% of them seen just once. Sequencing input: peripheral blood. These receptors originate from a woman in her forties or fifties with COVID-19, enrolled during active disease. Each CDR3 is given with its conserved first and last residue. Each record gives: D gene, V gene, clone size, J gene, CDR3 DNA, CDR3 protein. A D gene is named only where the DNA matches it firmly. Expanded clones get a size class; other rows say once, few or many, or leave the size out.

.	TRBV7-6	.	TRBJ1-5	TGTGCCAGCAGCTTAGGGGCAGGGCGCTACCAGCCCCAGCATTTT	CASSLGAGRYQPQHF
TRBD2	TRBV24-1	few	TRBJ2-5	TGTGCCACCAGTGATCCCCGTGGTAGCGGGGGGGAAGAGACCCAGTACTTC	CATSDPRGSGGEETQYF
TRBD1	TRBV3-1/TRBV3-2	.	TRBJ1-4	TGTGCCAGCAGCGGTCGACAGGGAGGTAATGAAAAACTGTTTTTT	CASSGRQGGNEKLFF
.	TRBV11-3	.	TRBJ2-3	TGTGCCAGCAGCTTAAGCTCGCTAGATACGCAGTATTTT	CASSLSSLDTQYF
.	TRBV30	.	TRBJ2-7	TGTGCCTCTACGATTGGACATAACGAGCAGTACTTC	CASTIGHNEQYF
TRBD1	TRBV7-8	once	TRBJ1-1	TGTGCCAGCAGCTATGTCGGGGGACAGGGGGAAGAAGCTTTCTTT	CASSYVGGQGEEAFF
TRBD1	TRBV13	.	TRBJ2-7	TGTGCCAGCGGGACAGGGGTATCCGAGCAGTACTTC	CASGTGVSEQYF
TRBD1	TRBV7-9	.	TRBJ1-1	TGTGCCAGCAGCTTAGGCGGGACAGGGCATGAAGCTTTCTTT	CASSLGGTGHEAFF
.	TRBV7-8	few	TRBJ2-3	TGTGCCAGCAGGGAGTCTAGCGGCACAGATACGCAGTATTTT	CASRESSGTDTQYF
.	TRBV19	.	TRBJ1-1	TGTGCCAGTAGTCGGGCGACAGCCCCGAACACTGAAGCTTTCTTT	CASSRATAPNTEAFF
.	TRBV2	.	TRBJ1-1	TGTGCCAGCAGTGAACAGGGAAATCGAGTCACTGAAGCTTTCTTT	CASSEQGNRVTEAFF
.	TRBV4-1	.	TRBJ1-5	TGCGCCAGCAGCCTAGCGGGGGGTTTTTCTGGGCCCCAGCATTTT	CASSLAGGFSGPQHF
.	TRBV30	.	TRBJ1-6	TGTGCCTGGAGTCAGGTTTATAATTCACCCCTCCACTTT	CAWSQVYNSPLHF
.	TRBV3-1/TRBV3-2	.	TRBJ1-1	TGTGCCAGCAGCCAAGTTTTAAGACAGGCGGGCACTGAAGCTTTCTTT	CASSQVLRQAGTEAFF
.	TRBV2	.	TRBJ2-5	TGTGCCAGCAGCGCAGGAGAGACCCAGTACTTC	CASSAGETQYF